The 17 T cell receptor beta chains given below trace back to one sample, sequenced in a study of Ad26.COV2.S vaccination and SARS-CoV-2 variants. Treatment noted: approximately 18 received Ad26.COV2.S at low or high dose, single or two shots; about 5 received placebo; per-sample allocation not given. Specimens were obtained on day 63 following the first vaccine or placebo injection. Clones were read by immunoSEQ multiplex PCR, and TCRdb kept only the in-frame ones, dropping some. The sample lists under 500,000 clones, approximately 92% occurring once. The starting material was peripheral blood, obtained in a trial of Ad26.COV2.S vaccine versus placebo. These receptors were taken from a person between 18 and 60 years old who received the Ad26.COV2.S COVID-19 vaccine or a placebo.

The gene calls are TRBV23-1 and TRBJ1-4; 8 bases map to TRBD1. TRBV23-1 is placed among ORFs of uncertain function. V dropped 8 bases and J dropped 8; count of bases not matched to a gene: 16. The CDR3 length is 16 residues. CDR3 DNA sequence: TGCGCCAGCTGGGGGACAGGCCCAACTCTATACGAAAAACTGTTTTTT. Translated, it gives CASWGTGPTLYEKLFF.

The rearrangement uses TRBV6-9 and TRBJ1-1, with a weak D call TRBD1 (6 bases). The CDR3 is 16 amino acids. Germline CDR1 reads MNHGY; CDR2 reads SVAAGI. V was shortened by 2 bases and J by 4 bases, with 17 bases between the two germline ends. The CDR3 bases are TGTGCCAGCAGTTATCTATCAGGGGAGGGGGGCACTGAAGCTTTCTTT. Amino acids: CASSYLSGEGGTEAFF.

The V and J genes are TRBV2 and TRBJ2-1; 12 nucleotides align to TRBD2. Trimming took 6 bases from V and 7 from J; bases not matched to a gene: 7. This CDR3 is 15 amino acids long. Germline CDR1 and CDR2: SNHLY and FYNNEI. CDR3 bases: TGTGCCAGCAGGGCAGGACTAGCGGGGAGAAATGAGCAGTTCTTC. Its translation is CASRAGLAGRNEQFF.

This clone appeared a few times. This chain connects TRBV19 to TRBJ1-1, with D tentatively TRBD1 (6 bases). Germline V gene lookup returns CDR1 LNHDA and CDR2 SQIVND (reference sequence). This CDR3 spans 14 amino acids. Trimming removed 7 bases from V and 4 bases from J, with 16 bases in between. This CDR3 is CASTLGGGGTEAFF. The DNA of the CDR3 is TGTGCCAGTACCCTAGGGGGGGGTGGCACTGAAGCTTTCTTT.

The V call is TRBV6-5, the J call TRBJ2-2, with D perhaps TRBD1 (6 bases). V shed 6 bases and J shed 8 bases, with 16 bases lying between them. The germline CDR1 and CDR2 sequences are MNHEY and SVGAGI. CDR3 length: 14 residues. The CDR3 DNA reads as TGTGCCAGCAGGGGCGGTGGACAGTCTGGGGAGCTGTTTTTT. It specifies CASRGGGQSGELFF.

This chain connects TRBV4-3 to TRBJ1-2; D is unclear. The V gene lost 0 bases and the J gene lost 2 bases, with 10 bases spanning the gap. The V gene's germline CDR1 is LGHNA and CDR2 YSLEER. This CDR3 has 15 residues. The CDR3: CASSQDFRVNYGYTF. The CDR3 nucleotides are TGCGCCAGCAGCCAAGATTTCCGGGTCAACTATGGCTACACCTTC.

The V call is TRBV30, the J call TRBJ1-1, with TRBD1 identical over 9 bases. V gave up 5 bases and J gave up 10 bases; unmatched junction bases: 5. Germline V CDR1 and CDR2: GTSNPN, SVGIG (reference sequence). CDR3 length: 11 amino acids. The CDR3 DNA is TGTGCCTGGGGGACAGGGTGGATAGCTTTCTTT. It codes for CAWGTGWIAFF.

The chain uses TRBV7-2 and TRBJ2-1; weak D call: TRBD2 (6 bases). The V end was cut by 5 bases, the J end by 4 bases, with 15 bases between. Germline CDR1 SGHTA, CDR2 FQGNSA. The CDR3 totals 15 residues. The CDR3 coding sequence is TGTGCCAGCAGCCGCCAAGGAGGGGATTACAATGAGCAGTTCTTC. Translating gives CASSRQGGDYNEQFF.

This rearrangement joins TRBV18 to TRBJ2-7; the D call may be TRBD1 or TRBD2 (5 bases each). Germline CDR1 KGHSH, CDR2 LQKENI. The V and J ends lost 6 bases and 4 bases respectively, with 22 bases between them. The CDR3 is made up of 16 amino acids. CDR3 bases: TGTGCCAGCTCGACCAGTTACCCCGGGGACGGTTACGAGCAGTACTTC. This sequence encodes CASSTSYPGDGYEQYF.

About this clone itself: Other DNA sequences from this sample encode an identical CDR3 as well. The V call is TRBV29-1, the J call TRBJ2-7; 9 bases line up with TRBD1. With 0 bases clipped from V and 5 bases from J, the junction kept 11 bases outside the gene matches. This CDR3 region has 16 residues. Germline V gene sequence: CDR1 SQVTM, CDR2 ANQGSEA. The CDR3 nucleotides read TGCAGCGTTGAAGAGAGTGCCGGGACAGGGATGAACGAGCAGTACTTC. This encodes CSVEESAGTGMNEQYF.

The chain employs TRBV7-9 and TRBJ2-6; no firm D call. The CDR3 has 17 residues. V was trimmed by 1 base and J by 4 bases, leaving 14 bases between them. Germline-derived CDR1 and CDR2 are SEHNR and FQNEAQ (reference sequence). The CDR3 nucleotides are TGTGCCAGCAGCTTAGAATTTGGCAGATCCGGGGCCAACGTCCTGACTTTC. Translated: CASSLEFGRSGANVLTF. Complete variable domain (other parts from reference TRBV7-9 and TRBJ2-6): DTGVSQNPRHKITKRGQNVTFRCDPISEHNRLYWYRQTLGQGPEFLTYFQNEAQLEKSRLLSDRFSAERPKGSFSTLEIQRTEQGDSAMYLCASSLEFGRSGANVLTFGAGSRLTVL.

This sequence joins TRBV7-8 and TRBJ2-3; D perhaps matches TRBD2 (5 bases). Trimming shortened V by 3 bases and J by 2 bases, and 12 bases separated the two germline ends. CDR1 and CDR2 (germline): SGHVS, FQNEAQ. The CDR3 runs 15 residues. The CDR3 protein is CASSFTAGVTDTQYF. The CDR3, as DNA: TGTGCCAGCAGCTTCACCGCGGGTGTCACAGATACGCAGTATTTT.

This chain uses TRBV29-1 with TRBJ2-5; no definite D call. The V and J ends lost 3 bases and 4 bases respectively, with 18 bases between them. The CDR3 covers 15 residues. Looked up from germline, CDR1 is SQVTM and CDR2 is ANQGSEA. CDR3 coding DNA: TGCAGCGTTGATCCGCATTTCAGGTTAGGAGAGACCCAGTACTTC. Residues: CSVDPHFRLGETQYF.

The CDR3 nucleotides read TGTGCCAGCAGTTCAGGGTCCCAAGAGACCCAGTACTTC. This translates into CASSSGSQETQYF. The chain is built from TRBV28 and TRBJ2-5, with D tentatively TRBD1 (5 bases). The CDR3 extends over 13 amino acids. V was trimmed by 4 bases and J by 1 base, leaving 7 bases between them. CDR1 and CDR2 (germline): MDHEN, SYDVKM.

V and J are TRBV6-4 and TRBJ1-2; no firm D call. Trimming removed 0 bases at V and 6 bases at J, with 11 bases between. CDR1 and CDR2 (germline): MRHNA, SNTAGT. This CDR3 spans 14 amino acids. This CDR3 is CASSDSEGMDGYTF. DNA of the CDR3: TGTGCCAGCAGTGACTCTGAGGGAATGGATGGCTACACCTTC.

V usage is TRBV10-3 and J usage is TRBJ2-3; 10 nucleotides align to TRBD1. V lost 2 bases and J lost 2; bases outside the gene matches: 10. Germline V gene lookup returns CDR1 ENHRY and CDR2 SYGVKD. CDR3 length: 18 residues. The CDR3 is CAISETVTGTGDTDTQYF. CDR3 nucleotide sequence: TGTGCCATCAGTGAGACCGTTACCGGGACAGGGGACACAGATACGCAGTATTTT.

The chain couples TRBV4-1 to TRBJ1-6; D perhaps matches TRBD1 (5 bases). Germline V gene lookup returns CDR1 MGHRA and CDR2 YSYEKL. Trimming left V 1 base short and J 7 bases short, with 11 bases between. The length of the CDR3 is 15 residues. The CDR3 spells CASSQAGLRNSPLHF. The CDR3 nucleotides are TGCGCCAGCAGCCAAGCGGGGCTGAGGAATTCACCCCTCCACTTT.